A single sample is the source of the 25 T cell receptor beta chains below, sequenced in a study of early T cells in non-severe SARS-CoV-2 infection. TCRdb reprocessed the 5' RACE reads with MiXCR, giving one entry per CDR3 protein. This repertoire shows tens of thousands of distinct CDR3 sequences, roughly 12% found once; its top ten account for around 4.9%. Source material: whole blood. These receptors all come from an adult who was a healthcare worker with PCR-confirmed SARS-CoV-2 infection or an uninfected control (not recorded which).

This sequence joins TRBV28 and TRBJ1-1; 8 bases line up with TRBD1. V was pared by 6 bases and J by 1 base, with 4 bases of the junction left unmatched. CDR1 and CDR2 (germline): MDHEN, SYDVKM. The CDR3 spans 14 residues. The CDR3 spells CASRSGQGNTEAFF. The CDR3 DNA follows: TGTGCCAGCAGAAGCGGACAGGGGAACACTGAAGCTTTCTTT.

The CDR3 here is CASSREGGTEAFF. CDR3 nucleotides: TGTGCCAGCTCCCGTGAGGGAGGCACTGAAGCTTTCTTT. The chain employs TRBV18 and TRBJ1-1; D remains unclear. CDR3 length equals 13 residues. CDR1 and CDR2 (germline): KGHSH, LQKENI. V was clipped by 6 bases and J by 4 bases, with 12 bases between them. Variable domain in full (rest from reference TRBV18 and TRBJ1-1): NAGVMQNPRHLVRRRGQEARLRCSPMKGHSHVYWYRQLPEEGLKFMVYLQKENIIDESGMPKERFSAEFPKEGPSILRIQQVVRGDSAAYFCASSREGGTEAFFGQGTRLTVV.

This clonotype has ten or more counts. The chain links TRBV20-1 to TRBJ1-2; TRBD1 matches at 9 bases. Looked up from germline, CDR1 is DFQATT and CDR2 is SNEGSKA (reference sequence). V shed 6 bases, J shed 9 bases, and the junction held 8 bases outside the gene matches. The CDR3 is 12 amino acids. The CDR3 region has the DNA TGCAGTGCCTTGGGACAGGGCGTGCGCTACACCTTC. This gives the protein CSALGQGVRYTF.

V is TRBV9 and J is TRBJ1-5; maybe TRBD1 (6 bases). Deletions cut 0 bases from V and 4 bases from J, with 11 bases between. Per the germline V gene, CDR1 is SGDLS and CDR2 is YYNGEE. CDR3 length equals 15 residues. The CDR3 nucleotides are TGTGCCAGCAGCGTAGATAGCCAGGGGAATCAGCCCCAGCATTTT. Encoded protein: CASSVDSQGNQPQHF.

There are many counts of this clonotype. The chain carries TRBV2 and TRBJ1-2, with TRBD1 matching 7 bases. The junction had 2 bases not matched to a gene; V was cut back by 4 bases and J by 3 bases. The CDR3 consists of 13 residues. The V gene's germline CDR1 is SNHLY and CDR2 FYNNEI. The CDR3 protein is CASSGQGHYGYTF. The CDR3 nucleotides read TGTGCCAGCAGTGGACAGGGCCACTATGGCTACACCTTC.

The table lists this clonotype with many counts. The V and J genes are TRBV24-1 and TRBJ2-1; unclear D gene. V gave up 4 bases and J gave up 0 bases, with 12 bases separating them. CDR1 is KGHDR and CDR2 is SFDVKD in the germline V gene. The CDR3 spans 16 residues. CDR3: CATSDPRRSSYNEQFF. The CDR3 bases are TGTGCCACCAGTGACCCGAGACGGAGCTCCTACAATGAGCAGTTCTTC.

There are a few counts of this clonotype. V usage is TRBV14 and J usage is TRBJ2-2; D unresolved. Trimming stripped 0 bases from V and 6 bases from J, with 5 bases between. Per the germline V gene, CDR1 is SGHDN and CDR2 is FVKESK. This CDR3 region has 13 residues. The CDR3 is CASSQDRAGELFF. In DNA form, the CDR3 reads TGTGCCAGCAGCCAAGATCGGGCCGGGGAGCTGTTTTTT. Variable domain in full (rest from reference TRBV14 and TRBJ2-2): EAGVTQFPSHSVIEKGQTVTLRCDPISGHDNLYWYRRVMGKEIKFLLHFVKESKQDESGMPNNRFLAERTGGTYSTLKVQPAELEDSGVYFCASSQDRAGELFFGEGSRLTVL.

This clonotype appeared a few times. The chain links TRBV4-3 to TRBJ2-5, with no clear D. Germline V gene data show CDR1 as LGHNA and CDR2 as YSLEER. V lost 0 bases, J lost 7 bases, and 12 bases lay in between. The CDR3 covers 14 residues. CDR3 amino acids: CASSQDPSVGTQYF. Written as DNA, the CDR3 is TGCGCCAGCAGCCAAGATCCTTCGGTAGGGACCCAGTACTTC.

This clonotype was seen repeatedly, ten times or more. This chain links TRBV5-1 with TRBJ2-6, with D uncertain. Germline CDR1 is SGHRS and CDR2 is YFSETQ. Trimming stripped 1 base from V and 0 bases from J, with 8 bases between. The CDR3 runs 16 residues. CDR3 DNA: TGCGCCAGCAGCTTGTTAGGCTTCTCTGGGGCCAACGTCCTGACTTTC. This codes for CASSLLGFSGANVLTF. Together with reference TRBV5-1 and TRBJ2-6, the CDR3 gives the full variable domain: KAGVTQTPRYLIKTRGQQVTLSCSPISGHRSVSWYQQTPGQGLQFLFEYFSETQRNKGNFPGRFSGRQFSNSRSEMNVSTLELGDSALYLCASSLLGFSGANVLTFGAGSRLTVL.

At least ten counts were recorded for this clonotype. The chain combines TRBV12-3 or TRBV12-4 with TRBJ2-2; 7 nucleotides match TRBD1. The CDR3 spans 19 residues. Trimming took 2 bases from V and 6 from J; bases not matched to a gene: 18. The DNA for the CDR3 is TGTGCCAGCAGTTTATGGGTCCTTTCCGACAGGGTGGGGCCCGGGGAGCTGTTTTTT. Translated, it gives CASSLWVLSDRVGPGELFF.

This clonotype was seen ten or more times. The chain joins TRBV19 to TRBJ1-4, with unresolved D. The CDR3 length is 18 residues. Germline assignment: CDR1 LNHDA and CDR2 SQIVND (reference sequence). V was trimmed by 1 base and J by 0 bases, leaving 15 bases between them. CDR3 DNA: TGTGCCAGTAGTATAGTCTTTTTGACGGGGACAACTAATGAAAAACTGTTTTTT. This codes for CASSIVFLTGTTNEKLFF.

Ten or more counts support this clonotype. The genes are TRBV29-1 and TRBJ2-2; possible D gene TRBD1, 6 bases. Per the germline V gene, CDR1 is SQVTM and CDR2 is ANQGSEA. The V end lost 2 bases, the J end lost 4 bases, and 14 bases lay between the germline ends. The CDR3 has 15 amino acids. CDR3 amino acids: CSVELTRGSTGELFF. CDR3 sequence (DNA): TGCAGCGTTGAACTGACAAGGGGGTCCACCGGGGAGCTGTTTTTT.

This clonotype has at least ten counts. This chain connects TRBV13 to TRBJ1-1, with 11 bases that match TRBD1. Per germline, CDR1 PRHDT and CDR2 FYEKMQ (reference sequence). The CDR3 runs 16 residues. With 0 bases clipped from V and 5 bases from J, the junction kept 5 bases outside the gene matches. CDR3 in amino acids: CASSLGGQGAFTEAFF. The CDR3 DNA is TGTGCCAGCAGCTTAGGTGGACAGGGGGCGTTTACTGAAGCTTTCTTT.

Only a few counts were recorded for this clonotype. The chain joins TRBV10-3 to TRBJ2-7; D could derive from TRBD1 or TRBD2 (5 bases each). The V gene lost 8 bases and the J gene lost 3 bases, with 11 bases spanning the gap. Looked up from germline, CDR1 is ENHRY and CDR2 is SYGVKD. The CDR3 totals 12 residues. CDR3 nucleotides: TGTGCCATCTCTGGGACCGGCTACGAGCAGTACTTC. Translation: CAISGTGYEQYF.

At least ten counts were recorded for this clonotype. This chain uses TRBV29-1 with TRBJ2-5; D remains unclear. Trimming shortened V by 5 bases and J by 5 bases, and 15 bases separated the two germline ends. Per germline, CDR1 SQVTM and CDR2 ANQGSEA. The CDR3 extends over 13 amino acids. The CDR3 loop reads CSVQANPRETQYF. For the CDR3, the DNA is TGCAGCGTTCAAGCAAACCCGAGGGAGACCCAGTACTTC.

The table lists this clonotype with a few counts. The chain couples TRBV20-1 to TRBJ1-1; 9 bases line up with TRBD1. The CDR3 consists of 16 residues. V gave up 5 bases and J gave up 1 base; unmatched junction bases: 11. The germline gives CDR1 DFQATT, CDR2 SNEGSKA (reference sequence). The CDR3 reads CSADLNRDRANTEAFF. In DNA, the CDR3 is TGCAGTGCTGACTTAAACCGGGACAGGGCGAACACTGAAGCTTTCTTT.

This CDR3 is CATAGVGTDTQYF. DNA for the CDR3: TGTGCCACCGCAGGGGTTGGGACAGATACGCAGTATTTT. The genes are TRBV28 and TRBJ2-3, with D possibly TRBD1 on 6 matching bases. The germline V and J ends were trimmed by 10 bases and 3 bases, with 14 bases remaining between them. CDR1 MDHEN and CDR2 SYDVKM come from the germline V gene. The CDR3 is made up of 13 amino acids.

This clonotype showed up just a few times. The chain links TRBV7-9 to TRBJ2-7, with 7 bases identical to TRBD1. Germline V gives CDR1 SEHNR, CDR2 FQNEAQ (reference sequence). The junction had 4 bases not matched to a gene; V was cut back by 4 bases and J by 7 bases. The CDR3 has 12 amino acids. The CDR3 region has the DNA TGTGCCAGCAGCTCCACAGGGGAGGAGCAGTACTTC. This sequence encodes CASSSTGEEQYF.

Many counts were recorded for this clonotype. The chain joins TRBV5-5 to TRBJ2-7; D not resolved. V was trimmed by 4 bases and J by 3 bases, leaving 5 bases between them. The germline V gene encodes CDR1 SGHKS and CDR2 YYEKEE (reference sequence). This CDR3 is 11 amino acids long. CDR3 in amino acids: CASSLDYEQYF. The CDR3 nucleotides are TGTGCCAGCAGCCTCGACTACGAGCAGTACTTC.

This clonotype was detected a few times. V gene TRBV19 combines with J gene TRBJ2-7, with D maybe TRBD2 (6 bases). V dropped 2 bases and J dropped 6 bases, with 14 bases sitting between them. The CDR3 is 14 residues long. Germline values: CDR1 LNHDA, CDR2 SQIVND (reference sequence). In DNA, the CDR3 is TGTGCCAGTAGTATACCGGGAGAAATTGGCGAGCAGTACTTC. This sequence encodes CASSIPGEIGEQYF.

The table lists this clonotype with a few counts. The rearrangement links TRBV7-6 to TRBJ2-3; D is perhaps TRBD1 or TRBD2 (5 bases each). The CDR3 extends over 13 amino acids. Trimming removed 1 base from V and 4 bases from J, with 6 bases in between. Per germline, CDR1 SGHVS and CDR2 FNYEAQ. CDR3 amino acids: CASSLGGADTQYF. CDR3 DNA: TGTGCCAGCAGCTTAGGAGGGGCAGATACGCAGTATTTT.

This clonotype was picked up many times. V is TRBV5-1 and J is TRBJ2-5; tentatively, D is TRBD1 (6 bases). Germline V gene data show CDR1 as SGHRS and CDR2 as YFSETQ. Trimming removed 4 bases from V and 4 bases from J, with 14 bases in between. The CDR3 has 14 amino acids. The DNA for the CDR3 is TGCGCCAGCAGCGGGGAAACAGGGAGAGAGACCCAGTACTTC. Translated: CASSGETGRETQYF.

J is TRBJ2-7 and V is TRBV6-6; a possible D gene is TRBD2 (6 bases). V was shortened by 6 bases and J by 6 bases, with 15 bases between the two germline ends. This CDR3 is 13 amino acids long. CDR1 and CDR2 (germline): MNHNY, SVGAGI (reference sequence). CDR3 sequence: CASRVGGEGEQYF. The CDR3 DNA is TGTGCCAGCAGGGTCGGAGGGGAAGGCGAGCAGTACTTC.

The CDR3 region is CASSLAASTDTQYF. CDR3 coding DNA: TGTGCCAGCAGCTTAGCGGCTAGCACAGATACGCAGTATTTT. The chain carries TRBV7-6 and TRBJ2-3; no clear D gene. CDR1 is SGHVS, CDR2 FNYEAQ, per germline. The CDR3 is 14 residues long. Trimming cost V 0 bases and J 0 bases, with 4 bases left between them. Drawing the rest from reference TRBV7-6 and TRBJ2-3, the complete variable domain is GAGVSQSPRYKVTKRGQDVALRCDPISGHVSLYWYRQALGQGPEFLTYFNYEAQQDKSGLPNDRFSAERPEGSISTLTIQRTEQRDSAMYRCASSLAASTDTQYFGPGTRLTVL.

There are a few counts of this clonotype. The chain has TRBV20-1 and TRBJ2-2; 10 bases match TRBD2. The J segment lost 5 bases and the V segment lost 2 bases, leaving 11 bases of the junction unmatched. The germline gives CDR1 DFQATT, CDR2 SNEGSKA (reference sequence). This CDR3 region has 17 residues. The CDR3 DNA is TGCAGTGCTAGAAACTTCGCTAGCGGGAGTGTTACCGGGGAGCTGTTTTTT. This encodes CSARNFASGSVTGELFF.